The entry below gives a single TCR beta chain sequence along with its context. What antigen it recognizes has not been identified. The record has no base qualities; no much larger clone is one base away. The cohort comprised under 700 healthy bone marrow donors. All cohort members were sampled while nominally healthy, although unrecorded immune exposures were likely present. The donor was CMV seropositive and belonged to the group of more than 250 seropositive cohort members. A peripheral blood sample was collected from each donor, and TCR beta sequencing was performed on peripheral blood mononuclear cells. The Qiagen DNeasy Blood Extraction Kit was used to extract genomic DNA from the blood cell samples. CDR1 and CDR2, looked up from the germline V gene (reference sequence), are MNHEY and SMNVEV. Compared with germline, V lacks 10 bases and J lacks 2 bases; bases without a gene match: 18. There are 17 amino acids in the CDR3, from cysteine to phenylalanine inclusive. Just CDR3 DNA is preserved here, 51 bases in frame from base 1.

The library was obtained by the immunoSEQ multiplex PCR assay. The multiplex PCR relied on a mix of 60 forward primers for TCR Vbeta segments and 13 reverse primers for TCR Jbeta segments. The CDR3 region of rearranged TCR beta genes was amplified from genomic DNA by a multiplex PCR assay. On the Illumina HiSeq System, the amplified TCR beta libraries were sequenced as 87-base-pair reads. On the authors' methods: A later analysis tallied some 79 million unique TCR beta chains across the 610 or so repertoires, and about 12 million of those chains were shared by two or more donors. A nearest-neighbor algorithm error-corrected the raw reads and collapsed the reads into unique sequences, merging closely related sequences to remove PCR and sequencing errors. To assign V, D and J gene segments, CDR3 sequences were aligned to IMGT reference sequences. For a sequence to be retained, at least a six-nucleotide match to both a V gene segment and a J gene segment was required. Rearrangements were classified as productive when the CDR3 lacked stop codons and remained in frame with V and J, and all other rearrangements were classified as non-productive. CDR3 was defined by IMGT convention, running from the second conserved V-encoded cysteine to the conserved J-encoded phenylalanine. The earlier analysis of 450 to 750 of the donors excluded any sequence lacking an unambiguous match to a single V gene segment. An earlier analysis of fewer than 750 of the donors called V segments functional above 56.7% productive rearrangements and segregating when the between-donor standard deviation exceeded 5%. To diagnose cytomegalovirus status from the catalog of TCR beta chain sequences, a statistical classification framework was built. V and J gene assignment, in a later analysis, came from comparing TCR nucleotide sequences with IMGT/GENE-DB human TR gene sequences. Using the TCRdist pipeline, a later analysis assigned CDR3 sequences along with most-parsimonious VDJ recombination scenarios. In a later analysis, each TCR beta chain was defined by its CDR3 amino acid sequence together with its V-gene family, and reads lacking a unique V-gene family were excluded. A later analysis removed nearly 600 highly shared, low-generation-probability nucleotide sequences to deal with suspected cross-contamination and a sequencing artifact. In a later analysis, a clonal expansion index was calculated for each public chain from normalized within-repertoire ranks of inferred template counts. In a later analysis, generation probabilities were computed using a VDJ recombination model fitted to out-of-frame rearrangements, and the results were checked against IGoR. A later analysis scored TCR-TCR, TCR-HLA and TCR-CMV co-occurrence with hypergeometric tests, applying a repertoire-size bias correction to TCR pairs. To estimate false discovery rates, a later analysis permuted the HLA or CMV assignments 20 times. A later analysis grouped co-occurring TCRs with DBSCAN, adding TCRdist sequence similarity when clustering within HLA-allele-positive subsets. Repertoires with fewer than 30,000 or more than 120,000 public chains, plus five repertoires with anomalous nucleotide sharing, were excluded from co-occurrence clustering. Held by TCRdb, this immuneACCESS table contains in-frame sequences only and omits some clones. Under half of the omission traces to an unresolved V gene where checked; the cause of the rest is unknown. V and J calls and clone size come straight from that table; D and trimming were deduced from the DNA. The sample records about 300,000 clones, about nine tenths of which are singletons. Approximately 4.3% of the sample comes from the top ten.

These data are taken from a study of cytomegalovirus exposure and HLA in healthy donors (dated by TCRdb to 2015 to 2018). Regarding the complete study: According to an earlier analysis of 450 to 650 of the donors, about 179 million T cells yielded 117 million unique TCR beta sequences and less than 300 Gb of sequence data. Several DR-DQ haplotypes were handled as single units for association and clustering because linkage in the cohort was strong. Across approximately 400 genotyped donors of the cohort, an average of 235,054 unique TCR beta nucleotide sequences per donor were sequenced, and approximately 17% of those sequences were non-productive. An early release covering roughly 580 HLA-typed donors comprised roughly 300 gigabases of sequencing data and 85 million to 100 million unique TCR sequences. The study was designed to test whether signatures of past pathogen exposure could be identified by cataloging public T cell receptors. Rather than drawing on any new phenotypic data, the later analysis identified candidate immune exposures from TCR beta sequences and the way those sequences occurred across donors. Every discovery cohort repertoire had been produced on one sequencing platform. Donor age, sex, ethnicity and CMV serostatus were compiled together with the repertoire data. To study patterns of TCR occurrence, a later analysis re-analyzed previously published TCR beta repertoires from just over 650 donors and added high-resolution HLA genotyping. In a later genetic analysis, genome-wide SNP genotypes for about three fifths of the roughly 670 donors were used, and that subset was treated as a discovery cohort. To predict cytomegalovirus infection status, the study brought together high-throughput TCR immunosequencing, statistical association of individual TCRs with disease status, and machine learning. An earlier analysis of 587 of the donors applied high-throughput TCR beta sequencing to assess whether each TCR beta V gene segment acted as functional or pseudogenic. Typing coverage differed by locus: A, B, C, DRB1 and DQB1 were typed in about 629-640 donors, DQA1 in 522, DPA1 in 606, and DPB1 in 450 to 490. Both class I and class II loci were covered by HLA typing, at four-digit resolution. The genetic ancestry cluster associated with self-reported Caucasian donors included 81% of the 300 to 400 genotyped donors. Along with the roughly 610-subject first cohort, a separate validation cohort of around 110 different subjects was used. The study used immunosequencing to profile the T cell repertoires of some 600 subjects and linked those repertoires to cytomegalovirus serostatus. General study outcomes and caveats: Correlated functional status among segregating V segments might be attributable to linkage disequilibrium, but an unknown experimental factor could not be ruled out. In an earlier analysis of 587 of the donors, most TCR beta V segments appeared in productive rearrangements about 87% or about 30% of the time, broadly matching IMGT annotations. In a later analysis, TCR association rates were found to vary across HLA loci, with the most associated TCRs seen for DRB1 alleles and the fewest for HLA-C alleles. Some IMGT-functional V segments, including TRBV6-2 and TRBV6-3, could not be distinguished by the 87-base-pair reads and were therefore excluded. A further reported finding was that TCR beta sequences accurately predicted the HLA-A and HLA-B alleles for most subjects in the first cohort. V-gene and J-gene trimming of TCR beta chains was associated with a missense DCLRE1C variant in a later genetic analysis, and the association was replicated in an independent cohort. Around 16 rarely observed V segments, including chromosome 9 orphons, were excluded from the earlier analysis of about 500 of the donors because counts were too low. Specific HLA alleles were associated with over 15,000 TCR beta sequences at a false discovery rate of 0.05 in a later analysis. Most TCR sequences were observed very rarely across donors, whereas some public TCRs were present in many individuals. In vitro tests confirmed that a few of the cytomegalovirus-associated TCR beta chains recognize cytomegalovirus antigens. For the cohort, immune exposure information was limited to CMV serostatus. Because HLA typing was missing for some donors at each locus, association tests included only the typed subset. Cytomegalovirus status was reported to be diagnosed by the classifier with high specificity and sensitivity in both the original and validation cohorts. According to a later genetic analysis, donors in an Asian-associated ancestry cluster had fewer N-insertions in productive TCRs than the approximately 650-donor mean. The cohort was sequenced for TCR beta chains only, and without alpha or paired-chain data the features that could be detected were limited. According to the authors, the approach could potentially be generalized to other disease states and immunological phenotypes. When HLA alleles, especially DR and DQ, strongly co-occurred, TCR associations were difficult to assign to individual alleles. Roughly uniform sequencing depth across donors was assumed in presence/absence analyses, although this assumption may not hold. Several of the top co-occurrence clusters appeared to be linked to parvovirus B19, influenza, CMV and Epstein-Barr virus, according to a later analysis. Compared with equally common non-associated chains, HLA-associated TCR beta chains in a later analysis were more clonally expanded and had lower generation probabilities. A cluster of highly shared sequence variants was judged likely to represent a technical artifact of the sequencing pipeline. In a later analysis, most CMV-associated TCR beta chains were found to appear HLA-restricted, with HLA associations seemingly driven largely by CMV exposure. The study gave a list of roughly 150 TCR beta chains associated with cytomegalovirus.

Sequences were obtained from PBMCs. The TCR was taken from a man aged 40-49 years in good health and CMV-seropositive. The chain employs TRBV27 and TRBJ2-7, with 9 bases aligning to TRBD2. The bases read TGTGCCACCCAAGCGGGGGCTAGCGGGACTCCCGCCTACGAGCAGTACTTC. Translated, this gives CATQAGASGTPAYEQYF.